This T cell receptor (beta chain) was captured by sequencing in a study of OX40 agonist ivuxolimab in advanced cancers. Study-wide background: Ivuxolimab, which is an agonistic anti-OX40 (CD134) antibody, was administered to the patients. Participants, around 80% male, averaged 60 years of age, ranging from roughly 20 to 85.

V gave up 0 bases and J gave up 2 bases, with 9 bases separating them. CDR3 length equals 15 residues. Germline V gives CDR1 SGHRS, CDR2 YFSETQ. Sequenced by immunoSEQ multiplex PCR; TCRdb stores in-frame clones only, minus some. Here the sample spans roughly 56,000 clones, roughly 77% being singletons. Source: CD4+ or CD8+ T cells sorted from blood, taken in a trial of the OX40 agonist ivuxolimab. The TCR originated in an adult with an advanced solid tumor such as melanoma, head and neck, liver or kidney cancer. This sequence joins TRBV5-1 and TRBJ1-3; D not resolved. In DNA, the CDR3 is TGCGCCAGCAGCTTGGATTCGGGTACTGGAAACACCATATATTTT. Translation: CASSLDSGTGNTIYF.